The rows below give T cell receptor beta chains drawn from one sample of a study of control samples from healthy donors and cancer patients. Profiled with immunoSEQ multiplex PCR; TCRdb holds only in-frame clones, not every one. The repertoire consists of hundreds of thousands of clones, with around 90% occurring once and the leading ten covering 5.5% to 8%. Sequencing was done on a sample of PBMCs. These receptors were taken from a man aged 35-49 years with head and neck cancer. CDR3s include the opening cysteine and the closing phenylalanine or tryptophan. Fields, in order: CDR3 length, D gene, V gene, clone size, J gene, CDR3 DNA, CDR3 protein. The D gene is left open where the match is weak. Only some rows state a clone size, as once, few, many or a class for expanded clones.

CDR3 length: 17
D gene: TRBD2
V gene: TRBV9
clone size: -
J gene: TRBJ2-1
CDR3 DNA: TGTGCCAGCAGCGTAGAAACTAGCGGATTTCTCTACAATGAGCAGTTCTTC
CDR3 protein: CASSVETSGFLYNEQFF

CDR3 length: 14
D gene: TRBD1
V gene: TRBV5-1
clone size: -
J gene: TRBJ2-1
CDR3 DNA: TGCGCCAGCAGCTCGGGACAGGGGCGGGCGGAGCAGTTCTTC
CDR3 protein: CASSSGQGRAEQFF

CDR3 length: 14
D gene: TRBD1
V gene: TRBV10-1
clone size: -
J gene: TRBJ2-2
CDR3 DNA: TGCGCCAGCAGATCGGACAGGGAAACCGGGGAGCTGTTTTTT
CDR3 protein: CASRSDRETGELFF

CDR3 length: 12
D gene: -
V gene: TRBV7-9
clone size: -
J gene: TRBJ1-1
CDR3 DNA: TGTGCCAGCAGCTTAGCTGGGAGAGAAGCTTTCTTT
CDR3 protein: CASSLAGREAFF

CDR3 length: 15
D gene: -
V gene: TRBV11-2
clone size: -
J gene: TRBJ1-5
CDR3 DNA: TGTGCCAGCAGCTTAGCAGGGGCTAATAACCAGCCCCAGCATTTT
CDR3 protein: CASSLAGANNQPQHF

CDR3 length: 15
D gene: TRBD1
V gene: TRBV27
clone size: -
J gene: TRBJ2-7
CDR3 DNA: TGTGCCAGCAGTTTGTCGAGACAGGGTCTCTACGAGCAGTACTTC
CDR3 protein: CASSLSRQGLYEQYF

CDR3 length: 12
D gene: -
V gene: TRBV9
clone size: -
J gene: TRBJ2-1
CDR3 DNA: TGTGCCAGCAGCGCCACCCCGAATGAGCAGTTCTTC
CDR3 protein: CASSATPNEQFF

CDR3 length: 16
D gene: -
V gene: TRBV6-1
clone size: -
J gene: TRBJ2-7
CDR3 DNA: TGTGCCAGCAGTGAACTAGGGTCGGGAGTTAGGTACGAGCAGTACTTC
CDR3 protein: CASSELGSGVRYEQYF

CDR3 length: 13
D gene: -
V gene: TRBV19
clone size: -
J gene: TRBJ1-2
CDR3 DNA: TGTGCCAGTAGTATGAGGGCCCAATATGGCTACACCTTC
CDR3 protein: CASSMRAQYGYTF

CDR3 length: 13
D gene: -
V gene: TRBV11-2
clone size: -
J gene: TRBJ2-5
CDR3 DNA: TGTGCCAGCAGCTTAAATAGCATCGAGACCCAGTACTTC
CDR3 protein: CASSLNSIETQYF

CDR3 length: 16
D gene: TRBD2
V gene: TRBV11-3
clone size: -
J gene: TRBJ2-1
CDR3 DNA: TGTGCCAGCAGCCCGGGACTAGCGGGGGGGCGAAATGAGCAGTTCTTC
CDR3 protein: CASSPGLAGGRNEQFF

CDR3 length: 15
D gene: -
V gene: TRBV4-3
clone size: -
J gene: TRBJ1-5
CDR3 DNA: TGCGCCAGCAGCCAAACGGGGGACAACAATCAGCCCCAGCATTTT
CDR3 protein: CASSQTGDNNQPQHF

CDR3 length: 14
D gene: -
V gene: TRBV7-9
clone size: -
J gene: TRBJ2-7
CDR3 DNA: TGTGCCAGCAGCTTAGCGGGATCCTCGGTCGAGCAGTACTTC
CDR3 protein: CASSLAGSSVEQYF

CDR3 length: 11
D gene: -
V gene: TRBV30
clone size: few
J gene: TRBJ2-7
CDR3 DNA: TGTGCCTGGAGGGATAAGGGCGAGCAGTACTTC
CDR3 protein: CAWRDKGEQYF

CDR3 length: 15
D gene: -
V gene: TRBV10-1
clone size: -
J gene: TRBJ2-3
CDR3 DNA: TGCGCCAGCAGTGAGTCGGCCTCCCGCACAGATACGCAGTATTTT
CDR3 protein: CASSESASRTDTQYF

CDR3 length: 13
D gene: -
V gene: TRBV11-3
clone size: -
J gene: TRBJ2-2
CDR3 DNA: TGTGCCAGCAGCTTAGGACTAGTCGGGGAGCTGTTTTTT
CDR3 protein: CASSLGLVGELFF

CDR3 length: 14
D gene: -
V gene: TRBV10-3
clone size: -
J gene: TRBJ1-6
CDR3 DNA: TGTGCCATCCGACAGGACACCTATAATTCACCCCTCCACTTT
CDR3 protein: CAIRQDTYNSPLHF

CDR3 length: 15
D gene: TRBD1
V gene: TRBV11-2
clone size: -
J gene: TRBJ1-5
CDR3 DNA: TGTGCCAGCAGCTCAAACAGGGGTGGTAATCAGCCCCAGCATTTT
CDR3 protein: CASSSNRGGNQPQHF

CDR3 length: 15
D gene: -
V gene: TRBV11-2
clone size: -
J gene: TRBJ1-3
CDR3 DNA: TGTGCCAGCAGCTTGGACGGATACTCTGGAAACACCATATATTTT
CDR3 protein: CASSLDGYSGNTIYF

CDR3 length: 17
D gene: TRBD2
V gene: TRBV18
clone size: -
J gene: TRBJ2-3
CDR3 DNA: TGTGCCAGCTCACCCGGGACTAGCGGGGGAGGCACAGATACGCAGTATTTT
CDR3 protein: CASSPGTSGGGTDTQYF

CDR3 length: 16
D gene: -
V gene: TRBV11-2
clone size: -
J gene: TRBJ2-7
CDR3 DNA: TGTGCCAGCAGCCATCCTGCTGTCTGGGGTTCCTACGAGCAGTACTTC
CDR3 protein: CASSHPAVWGSYEQYF

CDR3 length: 13
D gene: -
V gene: TRBV6-1
clone size: -
J gene: TRBJ1-2
CDR3 DNA: TGTGCCAGCAGTCCGGGACCGGCGGACGGCTACACCTTC
CDR3 protein: CASSPGPADGYTF

CDR3 length: 13
D gene: TRBD1
V gene: TRBV30
clone size: -
J gene: TRBJ2-7
CDR3 DNA: TGTGCCTGGGGGGGGACAGGAGGGTACGAGCAGTACTTC
CDR3 protein: CAWGGTGGYEQYF

CDR3 length: 13
D gene: TRBD1
V gene: TRBV15
clone size: -
J gene: TRBJ2-7
CDR3 DNA: TGTGCCACCAGCAGAGACAGGGGGTACGAGCAGTACTTC
CDR3 protein: CATSRDRGYEQYF

CDR3 length: 14
D gene: -
V gene: TRBV19
clone size: -
J gene: TRBJ2-7
CDR3 DNA: TGTGCCAGTAGTATAGGGGGCAGGGAAGACGAGCAGTACTTC
CDR3 protein: CASSIGGREDEQYF

CDR3 length: 15
D gene: TRBD1
V gene: TRBV28
clone size: few
J gene: TRBJ1-5
CDR3 DNA: TGTGCCAGCAGTCCACGACAGGGTCGGGGCAAGCCCCAGCATTTT
CDR3 protein: CASSPRQGRGKPQHF

CDR3 length: 12
D gene: -
V gene: TRBV6-6
clone size: -
J gene: TRBJ2-7
CDR3 DNA: TGTGCCAGCAGAGCGGACAGCGACGTGCAGTACTTC
CDR3 protein: CASRADSDVQYF

CDR3 length: 15
D gene: -
V gene: TRBV28
clone size: -
J gene: TRBJ2-3
CDR3 DNA: TGTGCCAGCAGTTTAGAGGGATCACCCACAGATACGCAGTATTTT
CDR3 protein: CASSLEGSPTDTQYF

CDR3 length: 11
D gene: -
V gene: TRBV19
clone size: -
J gene: TRBJ2-5
CDR3 DNA: TGTGCCAGTTCGGGGACCGAGACCCAGTACTTC
CDR3 protein: CASSGTETQYF

CDR3 length: 15
D gene: TRBD1
V gene: TRBV28
clone size: -
J gene: TRBJ1-2
CDR3 DNA: TGTGCCAGCTATAATTTGGGACAGGGAAACTATGGCTACACCTTC
CDR3 protein: CASYNLGQGNYGYTF

CDR3 length: 13
D gene: -
V gene: TRBV7-9
clone size: -
J gene: TRBJ1-1
CDR3 DNA: TGTGCCAGCAGCAACCTCGTGAACACTGAAGCTTTCTTT
CDR3 protein: CASSNLVNTEAFF

CDR3 length: 16
D gene: -
V gene: TRBV4-1
clone size: -
J gene: TRBJ1-3
CDR3 DNA: TGCGCCAGCAGCCAAGATGACCTAACCTCTGGAAACACCATATATTTT
CDR3 protein: CASSQDDLTSGNTIYF